Listed here are 26 T cell receptor beta chains from one sample, sequenced in a study of CD8+ T cells in alopecia areata. RNA extraction was followed by reverse transcription into cDNA, which acted as the sequencing template. Here immunoSEQ multiplex PCR was the method, and the copy in TCRdb shows in-frame clones only, minus some. The table lists around 35,000 clones, roughly half of them singletons. The specimen sequenced was NKG2D-high CD8+ T cells sorted from blood. These receptors originate from a human donor with alopecia areata.

V gene TRBV4-3 combines with J gene TRBJ2-3; no firm D call. Germline assignment: CDR1 LGHNA and CDR2 YSLEER. The CDR3 covers 15 residues. Trimming cost V 1 base and J 4 bases, with 12 bases left between them. The chain's CDR3 is CASSQVFQSADTQYF. As DNA, the CDR3 is TGCGCCAGCAGCCAAGTATTCCAGTCGGCAGATACGCAGTATTTT.

V usage is TRBV9 and J usage is TRBJ2-1; D is perhaps TRBD1 (6 bases). The CDR3 length is 17 residues. V lost 3 bases and J 12 bases, leaving 28 bases between the germline ends. From germline, CDR1 is SGDLS and CDR2 YYNGEE. For the CDR3, the DNA is TGTGCCAGCAGCGAGCCCCTCAGGGGCGACCATGGGGCGGGGCAGTTCTTC. Translating gives CASSEPLRGDHGAGQFF.

The chain carries TRBV28 and TRBJ2-5, with TRBD2 matching 12 bases. V lost 3 bases to trimming and J lost 5 bases; unmatched junction nucleotides: 4. CDR3 length: 15 amino acids. Per germline, CDR1 MDHEN and CDR2 SYDVKM. Written as DNA, the CDR3 is TGTGCCAGCAGTTTGACTAGCGGGAGTATGGAGACCCAGTACTTC. As protein: CASSLTSGSMETQYF.

The V and J genes are TRBV19 and TRBJ2-7; D unresolved. V shed 3 bases and J shed 0 bases, with 6 bases lying between them. CDR1 LNHDA and CDR2 SQIVND come from the germline V gene (reference sequence). The CDR3 length is 13 residues. DNA for the CDR3: TGTGCCAGTAGTATTGTTTCCTCCTACGAGCAGTACTTC. Protein sequence: CASSIVSSYEQYF.

The chain links TRBV7-3 to TRBJ1-1; D remains ambiguous. The CDR3 runs 15 residues. The germline gives CDR1 SGHTA, CDR2 FQGTGA. V was clipped by 2 bases and J by 3 bases, with 13 bases between them. CDR3 sequence reads: CASSLSRIGDTEAFF. CDR3 nucleotides: TGTGCCAGCAGCTTATCTCGGATTGGAGACACTGAAGCTTTCTTT.

This clone appeared a few times. The gene calls are TRBV19 and TRBJ1-1; D might be TRBD1 (6 bases). V lost 7 bases and J lost 4, with 13 bases in between. The germline V gene has CDR1 LNHDA and CDR2 SQIVND (reference sequence). CDR3 length: 13 amino acids. The chain's CDR3 is CASTTGGATEAFF. The CDR3, as DNA: TGTGCCAGTACCACGGGGGGGGCCACTGAAGCTTTCTTT.

J is TRBJ2-5 and V is TRBV27, with TRBD2 matching 10 bases. Looked up from germline, CDR1 is MNHEY and CDR2 is SMNVEV (reference sequence). Unmatched junction bases numbered 11, after V lost 5 bases and J lost 5 bases. There are 16 residues in the CDR3. CDR3 sequence: CASSLTTSGHGETQYF. The CDR3 nucleotides are TGTGCCAGCAGTCTTACGACTAGCGGGCATGGGGAGACCCAGTACTTC.

V gene TRBV18 combines with J gene TRBJ2-1, with D possibly matching TRBD2 (5 bases). The CDR3 loop spans 12 amino acids. Germline V CDR1 and CDR2: KGHSH, LQKENI. V lost 1 base and J lost 9, with 7 bases in between. DNA for the CDR3: TGTGCCAGCTCACCACGGGCGGGTGAGCAGTTCTTC. Its protein product is CASSPRAGEQFF.

The chain links TRBV4-1 to TRBJ1-2; 7 bases agree with TRBD1. V gave up 5 bases and J gave up 0 bases; unmatched junction bases: 6. The length of the CDR3 is 15 residues. Germline lookup yields CDR1 MGHRA and CDR2 YSYEKL. The CDR3 loop reads CASSFRDSPNYGYTF. The CDR3 DNA reads TGCGCCAGCAGCTTCCGGGACAGCCCTAACTATGGCTACACCTTC.

This clone was observed once. The chain combines TRBV11-2 with TRBJ2-1; a weak D match, TRBD2 (7 bases). Deletions cut 1 base from V and 7 bases from J, with 17 bases between. Germline CDR1 and CDR2: SGHAT and FQNNGV. The length of the CDR3 is 16 residues. In nucleotides, the CDR3 is TGTGCCAGCAGCTTAGTGTGGGGGGGGCCTGAAAATGAGCAGTTCTTC. Its protein product is CASSLVWGGPENEQFF.

This clone was picked up many times. The CDR3 DNA reads as TGTGCCAGCAGCGGAAAGGGCACCATGGACACAGATACGCAGTATTTT. Protein: CASSGKGTMDTDTQYF. This sequence joins TRBV9 and TRBJ2-3, with no clear D. The CDR3 consists of 16 residues. V lost 3 bases and J 2 bases, leaving 16 bases between the germline ends. Germline V gene sequence: CDR1 SGDLS, CDR2 YYNGEE.

This clone was found once. V is TRBV7-6 and J is TRBJ2-3, with D maybe TRBD2 (6 bases). The CDR3 runs to 15 residues. Germline-derived CDR1 and CDR2 are SGHVS and FNYEAQ. Trimming shortened V by 2 bases and J by 0 bases, and 9 bases separated the two germline ends. The CDR3 sequence is CASSLPGTSTDTQYF. DNA of the CDR3: TGTGCCAGCAGCTTACCAGGGACTAGCACAGATACGCAGTATTTT.

The V and J genes are TRBV4-3 and TRBJ1-2; D uncertain. CDR1 and CDR2 from the germline V gene are LGHNA and YSLEER. The CDR3 sequence is 18 residues long. The ends were cut back, 1 base at V and 4 bases at J, with 22 bases in the middle. CDR3 amino acids: CASSQGRRKQRPGYGYTF. CDR3 coding DNA: TGCGCCAGCAGCCAAGGACGTCGGAAGCAACGCCCGGGCTATGGCTACACCTTC.

The chain is built from TRBV28 and TRBJ2-5; 10 bases match TRBD2. J lost 5 bases, V lost 6 bases, and 9 bases had no gene match. Germline V gives CDR1 MDHEN, CDR2 SYDVKM. This CDR3 contains 15 residues. This chain's CDR3 is CASSSSGGQRETQYF. CDR3 in DNA: TGTGCCAGCAGCTCTAGCGGGGGACAAAGGGAGACCCAGTACTTC.

This clone was detected a few times. The chain uses TRBV19 and TRBJ2-1, with D unresolved. Germline V gives CDR1 LNHDA, CDR2 SQIVND (reference sequence). The CDR3 spans 14 residues. V lost 1 base, J lost 3 bases, and 7 bases lay in between. Here the CDR3 reads CASSIVGSYNEQFF. CDR3 sequence (DNA): TGTGCCAGTAGTATAGTGGGCAGCTACAATGAGCAGTTCTTC.

The chain joins TRBV7-9 to TRBJ1-1, with a possible D match to TRBD1 (6 bases). V was shortened by 0 bases and J by 5 bases, with 13 bases between the two germline ends. This CDR3 is 15 amino acids long. Germline CDR1 and CDR2: SEHNR and FQNEAQ (reference sequence). The CDR3 reads CASSLAQGKGTEAFF. The CDR3 region has the DNA TGTGCCAGCAGCTTAGCGCAGGGGAAAGGGACTGAAGCTTTCTTT.

This clone has just one count. The V call is TRBV6-4, the J call TRBJ1-1; D not certain. The CDR3 is 11 amino acids. CDR1 is MRHNA, CDR2 SNTAGT, per germline. The V end lost 6 bases, the J end lost 5 bases, and 7 bases lay between the germline ends. The CDR3 loop is CASRAYTEAFF. CDR3 nucleotides: TGTGCCAGCAGAGCATATACTGAAGCTTTCTTT.

This chain connects TRBV28 to TRBJ2-5; D gene uncertain. CDR1 and CDR2 from the germline V gene are MDHEN and SYDVKM. The CDR3 contains 16 residues. V lost 3 bases, J lost 0 bases, and 14 bases lay in between. CDR3 in DNA: TGTGCCAGCAGTTTCATTCGTTCGGTGTACCAAGAGACCCAGTACTTC. Its translation is CASSFIRSVYQETQYF. Full variable domain (missing parts from reference TRBV28 and TRBJ2-5): DVKVTQSSRYLVKRTGEKVFLECVQDMDHENMFWYRQDPGLGLRLIYFSYDVKMKEKGDIPEGYSVSREKKERFSLILESASTNQTSMYLCASSFIRSVYQETQYFGPGTRLLVL.

This clone was counted only a few times. The CDR3 DNA sequence: TGCGCCAGCAGCCAAGGCCCCCCTTCTAGCGGGAGGGCCGGTGAGCAGTTCTTC. Translation: CASSQGPPSSGRAGEQFF. The chain joins TRBV4-1 to TRBJ2-1, with 12 bases identical to TRBD2. Germline loops: CDR1 MGHRA, CDR2 YSYEKL. This CDR3 comprises 18 residues. With V trimmed by 1 base and J by 9 bases, 13 bases remained unmatched.

The chain joins TRBV4-3 to TRBJ2-1, with D hard to call. The V and J ends lost 2 bases and 0 bases respectively, with 8 bases between them. The length of the CDR3 is 15 residues. Germline V gene sequence: CDR1 LGHNA, CDR2 YSLEER. The CDR3 region is CASSQSYHSYNEQFF. In DNA, the CDR3 is TGCGCCAGCAGCCAAAGCTACCACTCCTACAATGAGCAGTTCTTC.

J is TRBJ2-5 and V is TRBV11-3, with 10 bases that match TRBD2. Germline loops: CDR1 SGHNT, CDR2 YENEEA. The V segment lost 1 base and the J segment 5 bases; nucleotides outside the gene matches: 7. There are 16 residues in the CDR3. The CDR3 here is CASSLASGRAGETQYF. CDR3 sequence (DNA): TGTGCCAGCAGCTTAGCCAGCGGGAGGGCGGGGGAGACCCAGTACTTC.

This sequence joins TRBV15 and TRBJ1-1; 7 positions agree with TRBD1. The germline gives CDR1 LNHNV, CDR2 YYDKDF (reference sequence). V lost 1 base, J lost 1 base, and 3 bases stayed unmatched. The CDR3 extends over 15 amino acids. The CDR3 coding sequence is TGTGCCACCAGCAGAGTACAGGGGCCGAACACTGAAGCTTTCTTT. Amino acids: CATSRVQGPNTEAFF.

This clone has more than one count but fewer than ten. The chain has TRBV9 and TRBJ1-2, with a tentative D call TRBD1 (5 bases). CDR3 length: 16 amino acids. The ends were cut back, 0 bases at V and 2 bases at J, with 14 bases in the middle. CDR1 and CDR2 from the germline V gene are SGDLS and YYNGEE. The CDR3, as DNA: TGTGCCAGCAGCGTAGGTTCGACAGCCAGAAACTATGGCTACACCTTC. Translation: CASSVGSTARNYGYTF.

The DNA for the CDR3 is TGTGCCAGCAGCCGTCGGGGGGGTGCAGATACGCAGTATTTT. Protein: CASSRRGGADTQYF. V gene TRBV7-9 combines with J gene TRBJ2-3; 8 bases line up with TRBD2. Unmatched junction bases numbered 5, after V lost 5 bases and J lost 4 bases. Germline V gene sequence: CDR1 SEHNR, CDR2 FQNEAQ (reference sequence). The CDR3 has 14 amino acids.

This rearrangement joins TRBV19 to TRBJ1-5; D is perhaps TRBD1 (5 bases). CDR1 is LNHDA, CDR2 SQIVND, per germline (reference sequence). The CDR3 extends over 15 amino acids. Trimming took off 3 bases at V and 5 bases at J, with 14 bases between the two ends. CDR3 in amino acids: CASSMWQGNDQPQHF. The CDR3 nucleotides are TGTGCCAGTAGTATGTGGCAGGGAAATGATCAGCCCCAGCATTTT.

The V gene is TRBV5-4, the J gene TRBJ2-1, with D uncertain. V lost 1 base and J 7 bases, leaving 3 bases between the germline ends. CDR1 is SGHNT, CDR2 YYREEE, per germline (reference sequence). The CDR3 is 11 residues long. The CDR3 here is CASSLRNEQFF. The CDR3 DNA sequence: TGTGCCAGCAGCTTGAGGAATGAGCAGTTCTTC. The variable domain in full, completed from reference TRBV5-4 and TRBJ2-1, reads ETGVTQSPTHLIKTRGQQVTLRCSSQSGHNTVSWYQQALGQGPQFIFQYYREEENGRGNFPPRFSGLQFPNYSSELNVNALELDDSALYLCASSLRNEQFFGPGTRLTVL.